The entry below describes one T cell receptor (beta chain). The sample comes from a study of shared clonotypes between healthy human individuals. Data came from immunoSEQ multiplex PCR; TCRdb stores just in-frame clones and leaves some out. The sample shows roughly 680,000 clones, 72% of them seen only once. The CDR3 spans 16 residues. V shed 6 bases, J shed 4 bases, and the junction held 9 bases outside the gene matches. Germline V gene lookup returns CDR1 MDHEN and CDR2 SYDVKM. The sample was memory CD4+ T cells sorted from blood. Specified subset: CD45RA-negative fraction. The TCR originated in a woman aged 25 to 39 in good health. V usage is TRBV28 and J usage is TRBJ2-7; the match to TRBD2 covers 13 bases. In nucleotides, the CDR3 is TGTGCCAGCAGAGGCCTGACGGGACTAGCGGGATACGAGCAGTACTTC. Its protein is CASRGLTGLAGYEQYF.